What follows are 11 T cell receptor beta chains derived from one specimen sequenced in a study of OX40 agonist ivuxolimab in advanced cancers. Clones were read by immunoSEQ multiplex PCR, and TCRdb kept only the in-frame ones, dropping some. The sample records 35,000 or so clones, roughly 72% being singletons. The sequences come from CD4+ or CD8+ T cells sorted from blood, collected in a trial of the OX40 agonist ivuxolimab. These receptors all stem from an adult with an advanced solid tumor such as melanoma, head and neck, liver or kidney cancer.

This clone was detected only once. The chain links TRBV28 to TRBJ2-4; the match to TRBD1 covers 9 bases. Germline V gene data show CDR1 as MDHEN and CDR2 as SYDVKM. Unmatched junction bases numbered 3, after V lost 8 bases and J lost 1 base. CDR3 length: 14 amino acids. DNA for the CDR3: TGTGCCAGCCAAGACAGGGGGGCCAAAAACATTCAGTACTTC. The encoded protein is CASQDRGAKNIQYF.

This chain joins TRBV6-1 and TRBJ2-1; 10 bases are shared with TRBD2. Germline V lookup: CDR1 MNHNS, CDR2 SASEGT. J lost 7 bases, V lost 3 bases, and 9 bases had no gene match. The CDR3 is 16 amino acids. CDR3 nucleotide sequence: TGTGCCAGCAGTGATCTGAGCGGGGGGGTGCCTAATGAGCAGTTCTTC. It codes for CASSDLSGGVPNEQFF.

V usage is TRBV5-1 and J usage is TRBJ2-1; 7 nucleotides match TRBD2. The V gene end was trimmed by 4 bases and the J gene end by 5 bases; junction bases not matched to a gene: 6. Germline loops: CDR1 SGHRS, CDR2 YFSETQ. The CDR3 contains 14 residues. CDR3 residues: CASSKPGLNNEQFF. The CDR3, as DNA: TGCGCCAGCAGCAAACCGGGACTAAACAATGAGCAGTTCTTC.

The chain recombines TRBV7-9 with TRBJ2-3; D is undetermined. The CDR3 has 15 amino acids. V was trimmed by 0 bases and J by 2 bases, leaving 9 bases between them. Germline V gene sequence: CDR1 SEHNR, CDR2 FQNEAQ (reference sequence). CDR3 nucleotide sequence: TGTGCCAGCAGCTTAGCCCGCCCTGACACAGATACGCAGTATTTT. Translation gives CASSLARPDTDTQYF.

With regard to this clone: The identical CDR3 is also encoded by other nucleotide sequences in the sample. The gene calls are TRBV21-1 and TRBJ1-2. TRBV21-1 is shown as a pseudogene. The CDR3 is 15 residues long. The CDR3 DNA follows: TGTGCCAGCAGCTTAGAAGGGGCGGGGGGCGGTGGCTACACCTTC. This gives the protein CASSLEGAGGGGYTF.

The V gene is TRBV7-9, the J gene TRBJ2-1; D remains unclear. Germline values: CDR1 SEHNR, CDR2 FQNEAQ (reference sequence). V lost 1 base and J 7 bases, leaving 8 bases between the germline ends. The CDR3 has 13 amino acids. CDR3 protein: CASSLGFHNEQFF. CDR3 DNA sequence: TGTGCCAGCAGCTTAGGGTTTCATAATGAGCAGTTCTTC.

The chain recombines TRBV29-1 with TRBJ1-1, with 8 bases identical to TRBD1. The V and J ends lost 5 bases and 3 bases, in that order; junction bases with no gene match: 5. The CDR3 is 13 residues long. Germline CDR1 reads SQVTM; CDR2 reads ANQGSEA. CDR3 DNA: TGCAGCGTTTTCACAGGGGGGTACACTGAAGCTTTCTTT. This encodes CSVFTGGYTEAFF.

CDR3 DNA: TGTGCCAGCAGTTACTCCCGTACTGAAGCTTTCTTT. It is translated as CASSYSRTEAFF. This chain connects TRBV6-6 to TRBJ1-1; D call uncertain. The CDR3 consists of 12 residues. The germline gives CDR1 MNHNY, CDR2 SVGAGI (reference sequence). The ends were cut back, 0 bases at V and 5 bases at J, with 4 bases in the middle.

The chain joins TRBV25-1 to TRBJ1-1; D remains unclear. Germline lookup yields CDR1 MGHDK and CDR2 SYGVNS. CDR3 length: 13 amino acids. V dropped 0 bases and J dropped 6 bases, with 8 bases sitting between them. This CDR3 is CASSEYWESEAFF. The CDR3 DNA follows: TGTGCCAGCAGTGAATATTGGGAATCTGAAGCTTTCTTT.

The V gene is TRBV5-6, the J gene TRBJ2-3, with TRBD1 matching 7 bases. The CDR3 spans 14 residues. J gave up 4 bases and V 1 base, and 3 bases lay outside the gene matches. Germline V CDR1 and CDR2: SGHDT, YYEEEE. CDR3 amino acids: CASSLQQGPDTQYF. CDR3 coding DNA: TGTGCCAGCAGCTTGCAACAGGGGCCAGATACGCAGTATTTT.

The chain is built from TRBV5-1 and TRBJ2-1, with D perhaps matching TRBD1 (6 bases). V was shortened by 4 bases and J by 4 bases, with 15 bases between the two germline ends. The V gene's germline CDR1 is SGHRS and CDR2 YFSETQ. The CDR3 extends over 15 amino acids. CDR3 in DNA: TGCGCCAGCAGCGAACAGGGTATAGGATACAATGAGCAGTTCTTC. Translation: CASSEQGIGYNEQFF.